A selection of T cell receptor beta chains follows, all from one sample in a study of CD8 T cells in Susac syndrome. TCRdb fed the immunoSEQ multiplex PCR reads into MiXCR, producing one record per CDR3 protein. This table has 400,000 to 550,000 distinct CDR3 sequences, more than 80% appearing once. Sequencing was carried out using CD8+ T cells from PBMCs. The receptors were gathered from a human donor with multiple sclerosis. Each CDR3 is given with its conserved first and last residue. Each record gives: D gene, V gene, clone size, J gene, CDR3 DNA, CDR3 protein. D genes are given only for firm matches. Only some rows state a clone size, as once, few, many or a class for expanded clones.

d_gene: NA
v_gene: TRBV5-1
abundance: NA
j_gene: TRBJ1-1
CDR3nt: TGCGCCAGCAGCTTGAGGGGGGAAGAAGCTTTCTTT
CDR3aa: CASSLRGEEAFF

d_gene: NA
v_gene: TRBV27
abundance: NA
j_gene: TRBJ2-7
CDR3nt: TGTGCCAGCAGTACGAACAGGGTTCTTCTCTCCTACGAGCAGTACTTC
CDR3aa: CASSTNRVLLSYEQYF

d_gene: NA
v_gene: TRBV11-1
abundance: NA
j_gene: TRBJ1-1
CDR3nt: TGTGCCTGCAGCTCTTGGGGCACTGAAGCTTTCTTT
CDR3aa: CACSSWGTEAFF

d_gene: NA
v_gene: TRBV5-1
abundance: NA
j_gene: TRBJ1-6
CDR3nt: TGCGCCAGCAGCCCCGGGGGGGATAGCTCCTATAATTCACCCCTCCACTTT
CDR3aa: CASSPGGDSSYNSPLHF

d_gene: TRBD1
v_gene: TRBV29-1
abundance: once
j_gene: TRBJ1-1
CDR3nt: TGCAGCGGTGATGGGACAGGGGATGAAGCTTTCTTT
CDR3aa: CSGDGTGDEAFF

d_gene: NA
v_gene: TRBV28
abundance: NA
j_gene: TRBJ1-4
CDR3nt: TGTGCCAGCAGTTTTGTGGACACCGGGAGTGAAAAACTGTTTTTT
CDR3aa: CASSFVDTGSEKLFF

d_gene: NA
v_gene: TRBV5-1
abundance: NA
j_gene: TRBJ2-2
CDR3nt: TGCGCCAGCAGCTTGTTTTGGGGGCAGGGCACCGGGGAGCTGTTTTTT
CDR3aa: CASSLFWGQGTGELFF

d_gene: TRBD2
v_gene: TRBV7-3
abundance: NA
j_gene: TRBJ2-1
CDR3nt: TGTGCCAGCAGCAATGGGGAGGGAGGGCGGTTCAATGAGCAGTTCTTC
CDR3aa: CASSNGEGGRFNEQFF

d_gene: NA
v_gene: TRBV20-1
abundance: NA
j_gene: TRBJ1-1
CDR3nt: TGCAGTGCTAGGCTCCCCGGCCGGGGGGGAACTGAAGCTTTCTTT
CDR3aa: CSARLPGRGGTEAFF

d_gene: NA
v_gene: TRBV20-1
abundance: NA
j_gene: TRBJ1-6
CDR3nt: TGCAGTGCTAGGGTTGATCAGGAGTATTCACCCCTCCACTTT
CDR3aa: CSARVDQEYSPLHF

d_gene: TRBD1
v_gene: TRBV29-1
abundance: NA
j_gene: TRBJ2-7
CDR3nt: TGCAGCGTTGAAGATGCTCGACAGGGGGCCTACGAGCAGTACTTC
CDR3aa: CSVEDARQGAYEQYF

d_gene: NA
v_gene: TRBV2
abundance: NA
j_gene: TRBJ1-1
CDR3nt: TGTGCCAGCAGTGTTGCGGACGCTTTCTTT
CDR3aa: CASSVADAFF

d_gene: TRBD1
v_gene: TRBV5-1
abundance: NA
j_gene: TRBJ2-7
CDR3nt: TGCGCCAGCGTCCCGGGTGTGGGACAGGGCCCCTACGAGCAGTACTTC
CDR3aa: CASVPGVGQGPYEQYF

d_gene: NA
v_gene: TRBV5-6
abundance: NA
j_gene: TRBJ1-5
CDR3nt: TGTGCCAGCAGCTTTGCGGGTTTGGATCAGCCCCAGCATTTT
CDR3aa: CASSFAGLDQPQHF

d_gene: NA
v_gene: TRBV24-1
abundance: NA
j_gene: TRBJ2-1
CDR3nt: TGTGCCACCAGTGATCCCGACAGAAGCTCCTACAATGAGCAGTTCTTC
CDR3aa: CATSDPDRSSYNEQFF

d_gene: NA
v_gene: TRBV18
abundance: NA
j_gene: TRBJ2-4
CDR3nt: TGTGCCAGCTCACCGACCGCCGGGGGCAAAAACATTCAGTACTTC
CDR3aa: CASSPTAGGKNIQYF

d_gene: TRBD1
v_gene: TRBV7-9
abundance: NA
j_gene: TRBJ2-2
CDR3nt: TGTGCCAGCAGCACAACAGGCTGGCGACAGGGTTACACCGGGGAGCTGTTTTTT
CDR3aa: CASSTTGWRQGYTGELFF

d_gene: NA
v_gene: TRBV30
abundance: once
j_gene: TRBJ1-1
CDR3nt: TGTGCCTGGAGTCCCGACAGGTTTATGACTGAAGCTTTCTTT
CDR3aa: CAWSPDRFMTEAFF

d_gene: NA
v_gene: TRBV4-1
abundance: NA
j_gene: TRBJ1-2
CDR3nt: TGCGCCAGCAGCCAAGCTCTAGGGAGCTATGGCTACACCTTC
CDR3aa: CASSQALGSYGYTF